Shown below are 27 T cell receptor beta chains from a single sample sequenced in a study of T cells in Graves' hyperthyroidism and ophthalmopathy. The TCR beta CDR3 regions underwent amplification using RNA transcripts as the source. First-round RT-PCR of the TCR CDR3 relied on the HTBI primer set. TCRdb used MiXCR to reprocess the multiplex PCR reads, holding one entry per CDR3 protein. The profile shows approximately 610,000 distinct CDR3 sequences, 16% of them singletons. The sequencing input was blood. Receptors were obtained from a woman aged 18-29 years with Graves' hyperthyroidism.

This clonotype was counted a few times. V usage is TRBV6-1 and J usage is TRBJ1-1, with 9 bases identical to TRBD1. Germline V gives CDR1 MNHNS, CDR2 SASEGT. J gave up 0 bases and V 4 bases, and 3 bases lay outside the gene matches. The CDR3 is 15 amino acids. The CDR3 loop is CASSAGTGMNTEAFF. For the CDR3, the DNA is TGTGCCAGCAGTGCAGGGACAGGGATGAACACTGAAGCTTTCTTT.

The genes are TRBV5-6 and TRBJ2-7; TRBD2 matches at 9 bases. The ends lost 2 bases at V and 3 bases at J; junction bases unmatched: 6. Germline V gene sequence: CDR1 SGHDT, CDR2 YYEEEE. The CDR3 is 15 residues long. The CDR3 protein is CASSLSGGTFYEQYF. As DNA, the CDR3 is TGTGCCAGCAGCTTAAGCGGGGGGACATTCTACGAGCAGTACTTC.

This clonotype turned up a few times. The V call is TRBV9, the J call TRBJ1-2; 8 nucleotides agree with TRBD1. V lost 0 bases to trimming and J lost 0 bases; unmatched junction nucleotides: 1. Germline CDR1 is SGDLS and CDR2 is YYNGEE. The CDR3 extends over 15 amino acids. The CDR3: CASSVVDRANYGYTF. The CDR3 coding sequence is TGTGCCAGCAGCGTAGTGGACAGGGCTAACTATGGCTACACCTTC.

The gene calls are TRBV11-1 and TRBJ1-4; D is unclear. The ends were cut back, 2 bases at V and 4 bases at J, with 5 bases in the middle. Germline CDR1 and CDR2: SGHAT and FQDESV (reference sequence). This CDR3 spans 13 amino acids. The CDR3 spells CASSLMGNEKLFF. CDR3 coding DNA: TGTGCCAGCAGCTTAATGGGTAATGAAAAACTGTTTTTT.

V gene TRBV19 combines with J gene TRBJ1-2; the D is unclear. This CDR3 region has 13 residues. V lost 0 bases, J lost 4 bases, and 6 bases lay in between. CDR1 and CDR2 (germline): LNHDA, SQIVND (reference sequence). Here the CDR3 DNA reads TGTGCCAGTAGTATAGACAAAGGCTATGGCTACACCTTC. Amino acids: CASSIDKGYGYTF.

This clonotype occurred a few times. The chain is built from TRBV15 and TRBJ2-3, with a tentative D call TRBD1 (6 bases). This CDR3 is built from 17 residues. Trimming stripped 5 bases from V and 3 bases from J, with 21 bases between. Germline V gene data show CDR1 as LNHNV and CDR2 as YYDKDF (reference sequence). The CDR3 loop is CATSDLGRGSGTDTQYF. For the CDR3, the DNA is TGTGCCACCAGCGACCTGGGAAGGGGGAGTGGGACAGATACGCAGTATTTT. The whole variable domain, remainder taken from reference TRBV15 and TRBJ2-3, is DAMVIQNPRYQVTQFGKPVTLSCSQTLNHNVMYWYQQKSSQAPKLLFHYYDKDFNNEADTPDNFQSRRPNTSFCFLDIRSPGLGDTAMYLCATSDLGRGSGTDTQYFGPGTRLTVL.

Only one count was recorded for this clonotype. A read error may explain this, as a much larger clone is one base away. The rearrangement links TRBV7-8 to TRBJ1-2, with 7 bases matching TRBD1. Germline lookup yields CDR1 SGHVS and CDR2 FQNEAQ. The CDR3 consists of 17 residues. This chain's CDR3 is CASSLAETGSRMDGCTF. As DNA, the CDR3 is TGTGCCAGCAGCTTAGCGGAGACAGGGAGTCGGATGGATGGCTGCACCTTC.

This clonotype has just a few counts. The chain couples TRBV6-1 to TRBJ1-1; 11 nucleotides agree with TRBD1. The V gene's germline CDR1 is MNHNS and CDR2 SASEGT. The CDR3 contains 16 residues. V was pared by 6 bases and J by 0 bases, with 6 bases of the junction left unmatched. Here the CDR3 DNA reads TGTGCCAGCAGACCGGGACAGGGGGTCTTGAACACTGAAGCTTTCTTT. Protein sequence: CASRPGQGVLNTEAFF.

This clonotype was detected many times. The chain links TRBV2 to TRBJ1-2; tentatively, D is TRBD1 (6 bases). The CDR3 contains 14 residues. Deletions cut 6 bases from V and 3 bases from J, with 14 bases between. Germline lookup yields CDR1 SNHLY and CDR2 FYNNEI. The CDR3 sequence: CASSQQGTDYGYTF. CDR3 nucleotides: TGTGCCAGCAGCCAACAGGGTACGGACTATGGCTACACCTTC.

In this sample, this clonotype turned up many times. The chain links TRBV3-1 to TRBJ2-3, with a weak D call TRBD1 (5 bases). Germline CDR1 is LGHDT and CDR2 is YNNKEL (reference sequence). The CDR3 spans 14 residues. With 4 bases removed from V and 0 bases from J, the gap between germline ends came to 8 bases. CDR3 DNA sequence: TGTGCCAGCAGCCCGACAGCTAGCACAGATACGCAGTATTTT. Amino acid sequence: CASSPTASTDTQYF.

This clonotype was seen ten or more times. The V call is TRBV2, the J call TRBJ2-1; 9 bases match TRBD2. Germline values: CDR1 SNHLY, CDR2 FYNNEI. CDR3 size: 15 residues. The V gene end was trimmed by 0 bases and the J gene end by 12 bases; junction bases not matched to a gene: 9. CDR3 residues: CASSEALLAGKSQFF. The DNA of the CDR3 is TGTGCCAGCAGTGAAGCTCTACTAGCGGGTAAATCGCAGTTCTTC.

DNA of the CDR3: TGTGCCAGCAGCGGCTCCGGGACAGGGCTCACTGAAGCTTTCTTT. Translation: CASSGSGTGLTEAFF. This chain joins TRBV9 and TRBJ1-1; 9 bases are shared with TRBD1. V lost 3 bases, J lost 4 bases, and 7 bases stayed unmatched. Per germline, CDR1 SGDLS and CDR2 YYNGEE. The CDR3 is 15 amino acids.

The chain links TRBV5-1 to TRBJ2-7; 7 bases fit TRBD1. The CDR3 has 14 amino acids. With V trimmed by 4 bases and J by 0 bases, 4 bases remained unmatched. The germline CDR1 and CDR2 sequences are SGHRS and YFSETQ. This chain's CDR3 is CASSPWTGSYEQYF. CDR3 nucleotides: TGCGCCAGCAGCCCTTGGACAGGCTCCTACGAGCAGTACTTC.

This clonotype occurred many times. This rearrangement joins TRBV6-1 to TRBJ1-2; D unclear. Germline CDR1 is MNHNS and CDR2 is SASEGT. Trimming removed 1 base from V and 9 bases from J, with 24 bases in between. The CDR3 is made up of 17 amino acids. The CDR3 sequence: CASSEGAGLGGFRSYTF. The CDR3 coding sequence is TGTGCCAGCAGTGAAGGGGCAGGTCTTGGAGGATTCAGGAGCTACACCTTC.

This clonotype was picked up many times. The rearrangement joins TRBV7-8 to TRBJ2-7, with D possibly called TRBD1 or TRBD2 (6 bases each). Germline V lookup: CDR1 SGHVS, CDR2 FQNEAQ. The V and J ends lost 4 bases and 4 bases respectively, with 32 bases between them. The CDR3 length is 20 residues. CDR3 in DNA: TGTGCCAGCAGCTCCACATCGTCTAAGGGGGGATCCCCTTCGAGATACGAGCAGTACTTC. Translating it yields CASSSTSSKGGSPSRYEQYF.

The chain uses TRBV9 and TRBJ1-3; D unclear. Trimming shortened V by 0 bases and J by 3 bases, and 13 bases separated the two germline ends. Germline lookup yields CDR1 SGDLS and CDR2 YYNGEE. The CDR3 totals 16 residues. The CDR3 reads CASSVGGRSVGNTIYF. The CDR3 DNA reads TGTGCCAGCAGCGTAGGCGGCAGGTCGGTTGGAAACACCATATATTTT.

This clonotype was seen at least ten times. This chain joins TRBV11-2 and TRBJ1-1; tentatively, D is TRBD1 (5 bases). Germline V gene data show CDR1 as SGHAT and CDR2 as FQNNGV. The CDR3 extends over 14 amino acids. V lost 5 bases to trimming and J lost 2 bases, with 12 bases between them. The CDR3 DNA is TGTGCCAGCAGCACCGGGACTGACAACACTGAAGCTTTCTTT. The encoded protein is CASSTGTDNTEAFF.

This clonotype was observed a handful of times. A much larger clonotype is one base distant, so this may be a read error. The chain combines TRBV20-1 with TRBJ2-7; tentative D call: TRBD1 (6 bases). CDR3 size: 13 residues. CDR1 and CDR2 (germline): DFQATT, SNEGSKA (reference sequence). CDR3 region: CSAVGTQGYERYF. The CDR3 DNA is TGCAGTGCTGTCGGGACACAGGGCTACGAGCGGTACTTC.

This clonotype was recorded many times. The V gene is TRBV12-3 or TRBV12-4, the J gene TRBJ1-1; 7 positions agree with TRBD1. CDR3 length: 16 residues. Trimming at V came to 6 bases and at J to 5 bases, leaving 15 bases not matched to a gene. Written as DNA, the CDR3 is TGTGCCAGCAGGGTAACAGGGGCGACGGGAAGGACTGAAGCTTTCTTT. Protein: CASRVTGATGRTEAFF.

This clonotype occurred many times. The chain is built from TRBV24-1 and TRBJ1-2; unclear D gene. Germline values: CDR1 KGHDR, CDR2 SFDVKD. This CDR3 has 14 amino acids. V shed 2 bases and J shed 3 bases, with 9 bases lying between them. The CDR3 is CATSDSHLDYGYTF. As DNA, the CDR3 is TGTGCCACCAGTGATTCCCATTTGGACTATGGCTACACCTTC.

At least ten counts were recorded for this clonotype. J is TRBJ1-4 and V is TRBV12-3 or TRBV12-4; D remains ambiguous. The CDR3 spans 13 residues. With 3 bases removed from V and 8 bases from J, the gap between germline ends came to 10 bases. The chain's CDR3 is CASSLVVFEKLFF. The CDR3 DNA is TGTGCCAGCAGTTTGGTGGTTTTCGAAAAACTGTTTTTT.

The chain links TRBV6-2 or TRBV6-3 to TRBJ2-4; D not certain. Trimming stripped 0 bases from V and 0 bases from J, with 12 bases between. This CDR3 spans 17 amino acids. CDR1 and CDR2 (germline): MNHEY, SVGEGT. The CDR3, as DNA: TGTGCCAGCAGTTACTCGGGCGCTGGGCTAGCCAAAAACATTCAGTACTTC. This sequence encodes CASSYSGAGLAKNIQYF.

This clonotype occurred a few times. The chain joins TRBV28 to TRBJ1-6; TRBD1 is a possible D gene (6 bases). The CDR3 spans 15 residues. The germline CDR1 and CDR2 sequences are MDHEN and SYDVKM. Trimming removed 4 bases at V and 11 bases at J, with 18 bases between. CDR3 DNA sequence: TGTGCCAGCAGTTCCGAAACAGGGTTCCAGCCACCCCTCCACTTT. Protein: CASSSETGFQPPLHF.

This clonotype was observed a few times. This chain joins TRBV10-3 and TRBJ2-7; 7 nucleotides match TRBD2. Trimming cost V 11 bases and J 7 bases; bases outside gene matches: 14. CDR3 length: 13 amino acids. From germline, CDR1 is ENHRY and CDR2 SYGVKD. The CDR3 DNA reads TGTGCCTCAGCCCGGGACTACGTGGGGGAGCAGTACTTC. Protein sequence: CASARDYVGEQYF.

Many counts were recorded for this clonotype. The chain carries TRBV2 and TRBJ2-7; 7 positions agree with TRBD1. This CDR3 spans 13 amino acids. With 10 bases clipped from V and 4 bases from J, the junction kept 10 bases outside the gene matches. Germline assignment: CDR1 SNHLY and CDR2 FYNNEI. This CDR3 reads CATTGTEQYEQYF. The CDR3 bases are TGTGCCACCACAGGGACAGAACAATACGAGCAGTACTTC. Looking up the rest from reference TRBV2 and TRBJ2-7 gives the full variable domain: EPEVTQTPSHQVTQMGQEVILRCVPISNHLYFYWYRQILGQKVEFLVSFYNNEISEKSEIFDDQFSVERPDGSNFTLKIRSTKLEDSAMYFCATTGTEQYEQYFGPGTRLTVT.

Ten or more counts support this clonotype. This chain connects TRBV4-2 to TRBJ2-5; D is undetermined. Per germline, CDR1 LGHNA and CDR2 YNFKEQ. V lost 3 bases and J lost 7, with 6 bases in between. This CDR3 region has 11 residues. This chain's CDR3 is CASSQLGTQYF. The CDR3 region has the DNA TGTGCCAGCAGCCAGCTGGGGACCCAGTACTTC.

This clonotype was seen a handful of times. CDR3: CASSQDLLAGELGQTQYF. CDR3 coding DNA: TGTGCCAGCAGCCAAGATCTCCTAGCGGGGGAACTCGGTCAGACCCAGTACTTC. V and J are TRBV14 and TRBJ2-5; TRBD2 matches at 10 bases. This CDR3 has 18 residues. Trimming cost V 0 bases and J 6 bases; bases outside gene matches: 13. CDR1 and CDR2 from the germline V gene are SGHDN and FVKESK.